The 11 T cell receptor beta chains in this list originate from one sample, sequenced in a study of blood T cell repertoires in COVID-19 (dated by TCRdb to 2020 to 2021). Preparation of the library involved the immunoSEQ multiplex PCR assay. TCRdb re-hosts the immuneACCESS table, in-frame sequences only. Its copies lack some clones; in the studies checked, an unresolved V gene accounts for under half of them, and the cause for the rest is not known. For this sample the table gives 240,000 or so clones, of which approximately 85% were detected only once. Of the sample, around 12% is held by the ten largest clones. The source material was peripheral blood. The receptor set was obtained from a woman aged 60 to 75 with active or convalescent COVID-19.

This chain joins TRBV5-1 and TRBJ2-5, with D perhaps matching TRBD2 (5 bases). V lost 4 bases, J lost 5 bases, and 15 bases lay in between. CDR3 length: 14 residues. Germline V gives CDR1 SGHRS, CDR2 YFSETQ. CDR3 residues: CASSGGASGETQYF. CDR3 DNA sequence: TGCGCCAGCAGCGGTGGAGCCTCGGGGGAGACCCAGTACTTC.

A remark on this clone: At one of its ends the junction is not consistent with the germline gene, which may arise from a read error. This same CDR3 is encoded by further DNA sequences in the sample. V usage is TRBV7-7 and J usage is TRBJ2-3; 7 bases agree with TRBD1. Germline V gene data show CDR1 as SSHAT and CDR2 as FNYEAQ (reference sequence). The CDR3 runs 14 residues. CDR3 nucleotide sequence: TGTGCTAGCAGCTTAACAGGGGGCACAGATACGCAGTATTTT. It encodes CASSLTGGTDTQYF.

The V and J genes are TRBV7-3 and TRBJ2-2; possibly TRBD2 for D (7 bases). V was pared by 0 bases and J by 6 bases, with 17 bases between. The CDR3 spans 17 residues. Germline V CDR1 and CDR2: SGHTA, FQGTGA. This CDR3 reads CASSLTEAGAGSGELFF. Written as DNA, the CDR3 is TGTGCCAGCAGCTTAACGGAGGCGGGGGCCGGGTCCGGGGAGCTGTTTTTT.

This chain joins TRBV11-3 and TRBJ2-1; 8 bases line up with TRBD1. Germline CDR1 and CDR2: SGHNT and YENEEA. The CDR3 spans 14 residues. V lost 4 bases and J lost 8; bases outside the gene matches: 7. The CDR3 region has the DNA TGTGCCAGCAGCTCTCAGGGGGCAGGGGATGAGCAGTTCTTC. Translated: CASSSQGAGDEQFF.

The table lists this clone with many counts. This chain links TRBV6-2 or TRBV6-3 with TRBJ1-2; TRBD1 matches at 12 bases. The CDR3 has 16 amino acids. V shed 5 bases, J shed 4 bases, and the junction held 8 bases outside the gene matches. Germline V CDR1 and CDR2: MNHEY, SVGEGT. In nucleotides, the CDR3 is TGTGCCAGCAGTACGGGACAGGGGGCTCGGAGCTATGGCTACACCTTC. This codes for CASSTGQGARSYGYTF.

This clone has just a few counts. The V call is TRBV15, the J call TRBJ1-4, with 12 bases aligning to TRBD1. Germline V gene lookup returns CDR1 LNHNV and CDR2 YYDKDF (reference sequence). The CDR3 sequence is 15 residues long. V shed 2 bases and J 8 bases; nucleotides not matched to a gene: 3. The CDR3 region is CATSRTGTGGEKLFF. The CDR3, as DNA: TGTGCCACCAGCAGAACCGGGACAGGGGGCGAAAAACTGTTTTTT.

The CDR3 sequence is CASSFRVLTPSSGANVLTF. In DNA form, the CDR3 reads TGTGCCAGCAGTTTTCGGGTACTAACCCCGAGCTCTGGGGCCAACGTCCTGACTTTC. The gene calls are TRBV27 and TRBJ2-6; D unresolved. This CDR3 is built from 19 residues. Trimming pared 3 bases from V and 0 bases from J, leaving 18 bases between. Per the germline V gene, CDR1 is MNHEY and CDR2 is SMNVEV (reference sequence).

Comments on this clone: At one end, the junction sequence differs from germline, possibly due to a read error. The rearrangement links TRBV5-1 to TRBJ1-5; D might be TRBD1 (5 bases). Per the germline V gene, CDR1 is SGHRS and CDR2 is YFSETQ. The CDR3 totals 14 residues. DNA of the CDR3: TGCGCTAGCAGCTTGGAGCGGGGCGGGCAGCCCCAGCATTTT. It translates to CASSLERGGQPQHF.

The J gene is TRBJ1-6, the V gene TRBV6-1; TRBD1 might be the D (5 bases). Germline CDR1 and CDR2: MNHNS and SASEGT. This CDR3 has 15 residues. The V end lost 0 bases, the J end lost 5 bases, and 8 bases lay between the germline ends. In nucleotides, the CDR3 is TGTGCCAGCAGTGAAGCTTACAGGAATAATTCACCCCTCCACTTT. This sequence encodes CASSEAYRNNSPLHF.

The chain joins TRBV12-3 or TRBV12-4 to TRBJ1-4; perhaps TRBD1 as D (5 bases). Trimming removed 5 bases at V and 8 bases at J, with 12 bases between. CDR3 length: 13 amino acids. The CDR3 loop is CASSARAWEKLFF. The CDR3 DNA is TGTGCCAGCAGTGCCAGGGCCTGGGAAAAACTGTTTTTT.

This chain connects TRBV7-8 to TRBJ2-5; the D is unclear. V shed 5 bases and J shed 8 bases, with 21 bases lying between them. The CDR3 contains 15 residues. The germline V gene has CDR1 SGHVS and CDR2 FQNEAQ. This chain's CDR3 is CASSLTGVLSDTQYF. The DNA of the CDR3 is TGTGCCAGCAGCCTCACGGGTGTCTTGTCAGACACCCAGTACTTC.